Detailed here is one T cell receptor (beta chain). The record originates from a study of blood T cell repertoires in COVID-19. Background on the study: There were acute and convalescent COVID-19 samples, and they came from the United States, Italy and Spain. PBMCs, B-cell-depleted T cells, or T cells provided the cDNA or gDNA that made up the material.

As processed by the authors: Reference gene primer amplification yielded estimated nucleated cell counts. Sequencing used immunoSEQ multiplex PCR; TCRdb keeps in-frame clones, though not all of them. The V and J calls and clone size come from that table; D and trimming were worked out from the DNA. The table includes almost 80,000 clones, about four fifths detected once. The specimen sequenced was peripheral blood. The clonotype originates from a woman aged 70-85 years with acute or convalescent COVID-19.

The CDR3 DNA reads TGTGCCAGCACCGAGAGGCTAGTAGGCGAGCAGTACTTC. As protein: CASTERLVGEQYF. This sequence joins TRBV6-5 and TRBJ2-7; unclear D gene. Germline V gene data show CDR1 as MNHEY and CDR2 as SVGAGI. This CDR3 spans 13 amino acids. V was trimmed by 7 bases and J by 6 bases, leaving 16 bases between them.